Sequencing of this T cell receptor beta chain was carried out in a study of T cell repertoires in cytomegalovirus infection. TCRdb passed the reads through MiXCR, listing each CDR3 protein once. Of around 250,000 distinct CDR3 sequences in the sample, approximately 15% are singletons; the top ten hold roughly 45%. This clonotype was seen many times. The antigen is unknown. Study results and caveats: Carriers of CMV and the relevant HLA type were discriminated by public TCR beta frequency. It was HLA-C-restricted CMV-specific TCR beta clonotypes that dominated the response ex vivo.

The sample taken for sequencing was CD8+ T cells from PBMCs. The TCR sequence derives from a human donor in good health (CMV status not recorded). Some clones in this sample may be carry-over from other donors' samples.

Here the CDR3 DNA reads TGTGCCAGTAGAGACAGGGGCTCGGCGGGGGGGCCTGCGGATGAGCAGTTCTTC. Translating gives CASRDRGSAGGPADEQFF. This chain joins TRBV19 and TRBJ2-1, with D tentatively TRBD2 (9 bases). CDR1 and CDR2 (germline): LNHDA, SQIVND (reference sequence). Trimming took 6 bases from V and 8 from J, leaving 29 bases between them. The CDR3 has 18 amino acids.